The 24 T cell receptor beta chains given below trace back to one sample, sequenced in a study of cytomegalovirus exposure and HLA in healthy donors. Sequenced by immunoSEQ multiplex PCR; TCRdb stores in-frame clones only, minus some. The sample has fewer than 400,000 clones; just over 85% are singletons. Sequencing was performed on PBMCs. These receptors all stem from a young woman in good health and CMV-seronegative.

This clone was picked up a small number of times. The CDR3 DNA reads TGTGCCAGCAGCTTTTCAGGGCGGGACGGTGAAGCTTTCTTT. Protein sequence: CASSFSGRDGEAFF. The rearrangement joins TRBV7-3 to TRBJ1-1; D might be TRBD1 (5 bases). The CDR3 runs to 14 residues. Trimming stripped 3 bases from V and 7 bases from J, with 15 bases between. In germline, CDR1 is SGHTA, CDR2 FQGTGA.

This clone was recorded only once. The V call is TRBV19, the J call TRBJ2-7, with 7 bases aligning to TRBD1. Trimming at V came to 6 bases and at J to 3 bases, leaving 8 bases not matched to a gene. This CDR3 has 14 residues. Germline V gene sequence: CDR1 LNHDA, CDR2 SQIVND (reference sequence). The CDR3 nucleotides read TGTGCCAGTAGAGGCCCGGGACAGCGCTACGAGCAGTACTTC. It translates to CASRGPGQRYEQYF.

The chain carries TRBV27 and TRBJ2-1, with 11 bases that match TRBD2. CDR3 size: 17 residues. Germline-derived CDR1 and CDR2 are MNHEY and SMNVEV (reference sequence). V was pared by 4 bases and J by 4 bases, with 9 bases of the junction left unmatched. Here the CDR3 DNA reads TGTGCCAGCAGTTCCCGGACTAGCGGGCTCTATTACAATGAGCAGTTCTTC. This gives the protein CASSSRTSGLYYNEQFF.

V and J are TRBV18 and TRBJ2-5; perhaps TRBD2 as D (5 bases). With 3 bases removed from V and 5 bases from J, the gap between germline ends came to 10 bases. In germline, CDR1 is KGHSH, CDR2 LQKENI. The CDR3 loop spans 13 amino acids. Written as DNA, the CDR3 is TGTGCCAGCTCACCGATTTCGGGGGAGACCCAGTACTTC. It codes for CASSPISGETQYF.

The chain carries TRBV6-1 and TRBJ1-4; D unclear. CDR3 length: 13 amino acids. V shed 9 bases and J shed 5 bases, with 13 bases lying between them. In germline, CDR1 is MNHNS, CDR2 SASEGT. CDR3 in amino acids: CARESVLNEKLFF. CDR3 sequence (DNA): TGTGCCAGGGAGTCAGTGCTAAATGAAAAACTGTTTTTT.

This chain uses TRBV7-3 with TRBJ2-2, with D possibly matching TRBD2 (6 bases). Germline V gene sequence: CDR1 SGHTA, CDR2 FQGTGA. The CDR3 sequence is 15 residues long. The V gene lost 3 bases and the J gene lost 6 bases, with 14 bases spanning the gap. DNA for the CDR3: TGTGCCAGCAGCTTGGAGGGGCGCGAGGCCGGGGAGCTGTTTTTT. It translates to CASSLEGREAGELFF.

In DNA form, the CDR3 reads TGTGCCAGCAGTTTTGGTGAGGTAGAGCAGTTCTTC. Its translation: CASSFGEVEQFF. This sequence joins TRBV28 and TRBJ2-1; unclear D gene. The germline CDR1 and CDR2 sequences are MDHEN and SYDVKM. V gave up 3 bases and J gave up 10 bases, with 10 bases separating them. The CDR3 loop spans 12 amino acids.

This chain joins TRBV28 and TRBJ1-2, with 8 bases matching TRBD1. CDR3 length: 14 amino acids. Germline trimming cut 6 bases from V and 4 bases from J; bases unmatched to any gene: 7. The germline CDR1 and CDR2 sequences are MDHEN and SYDVKM. CDR3 nucleotides: TGTGCCAGCAGCCCCGGACAGGGCGTCTATGGCTACACCTTC. It codes for CASSPGQGVYGYTF.

J is TRBJ2-3 and V is TRBV9, with 11 bases lining up with TRBD2. The CDR3 spans 16 residues. Trimming removed 3 bases from V and 2 bases from J; junction bases left unmatched: 5. The germline gives CDR1 SGDLS, CDR2 YYNGEE. Here the CDR3 DNA reads TGTGCCAGCAGCGCGGAGACTAGCGGGGTCACAGATACGCAGTATTTT. Amino acid sequence: CASSAETSGVTDTQYF. Filled out from reference TRBV9 and TRBJ2-3, the complete variable domain reads DSGVTQTPKHLITATGQRVTLRCSPRSGDLSVYWYQQSLDQGLQFLIQYYNGEERAKGNILERFSAQQFPDLHSELNLSSLELGDSALYFCASSAETSGVTDTQYFGPGTRLTVL.

V usage is TRBV28 and J usage is TRBJ2-7; 7 nucleotides match TRBD2. The CDR3 length is 13 residues. Germline-derived CDR1 and CDR2 are MDHEN and SYDVKM. Germline trimming cut 7 bases from V and 2 bases from J; bases unmatched to any gene: 5. For the CDR3, the DNA is TGTGCCAGCACGGGGGGAGGTCCCTACGAGCAGTACTTC. This sequence encodes CASTGGGPYEQYF.

Points on this clone: Germline is not matched at one junction end, which may reflect a read error. This chain links TRBV4-3 with TRBJ2-1; TRBD2 aligns across 10 bases. CDR3 length: 15 residues. Looked up from germline, CDR1 is LGHNA and CDR2 is YSLEER. This chain's CDR3 is CASKVAGGSSNEQFF. In DNA, the CDR3 is TGCGCCAGCAAAGTAGCGGGGGGCTCCTCCAATGAGCAGTTCTTC.

J is TRBJ2-7 and V is TRBV28; 9 bases agree with TRBD1. The V gene end was trimmed by 3 bases and the J gene end by 5 bases; junction bases not matched to a gene: 8. CDR1 MDHEN and CDR2 SYDVKM come from the germline V gene. The CDR3 spans 15 residues. This CDR3 is CASSFPGQGRNEQYF. The CDR3 region has the DNA TGTGCCAGCAGTTTTCCGGGACAGGGTAGAAACGAGCAGTACTTC.

At least ten counts were recorded for this clone. This rearrangement joins TRBV9 to TRBJ2-3; TRBD2 is a possible D gene (6 bases). V lost 1 base, J lost 5 bases, and 11 bases lay in between. Germline lookup yields CDR1 SGDLS and CDR2 YYNGEE. The CDR3 has 14 amino acids. This CDR3 reads CASSVQEGGDTQYF. In nucleotides, the CDR3 is TGTGCCAGCAGCGTACAGGAGGGTGGAGATACGCAGTATTTT.

The V and J genes are TRBV7-2 and TRBJ2-3; possibly TRBD1 for D (6 bases). The CDR3 has 16 residues. Trimming took 5 bases from V and 1 from J, leaving 16 bases between them. CDR1 and CDR2 (germline): SGHTA, FQGNSA. CDR3 protein: CASSGRQAGGTDTQYF. Written as DNA, the CDR3 is TGTGCCAGCAGCGGGAGACAGGCGGGCGGCACAGATACGCAGTATTTT. The full variable domain, in which reference TRBV7-2 and TRBJ2-3 provide the parts outside the CDR3, is GAGVSQSPSNKVTEKGKDVELRCDPISGHTALYWYRQSLGQGLEFLIYFQGNSAPDKSGLPSDRFSAERTGGSVSTLTIQRTQQEDSAVYLCASSGRQAGGTDTQYFGPGTRLTVL.

CDR3 protein: CASSQTGVGRPRNQPQHF. The CDR3, as DNA: TGTGCCAGCAGCCAAACGGGGGTGGGGCGGCCTAGAAATCAGCCCCAGCATTTT. The rearrangement joins TRBV16 to TRBJ1-5, with D possibly TRBD1 on 5 matching bases. Germline loops: CDR1 KGHSY, CDR2 FQNENV. Trimming took 2 bases from V and 4 from J, leaving 21 bases between them. The CDR3 has 18 amino acids.

This chain joins TRBV9 and TRBJ2-5, with D possibly TRBD2 on 5 matching bases. The CDR3 covers 14 residues. Trimming stripped 4 bases from V and 5 bases from J, with 15 bases between. Germline V lookup: CDR1 SGDLS, CDR2 YYNGEE. The CDR3 here is CASSPGNPPETQYF. The CDR3 DNA sequence: TGTGCCAGCAGCCCGGGGAACCCCCCGGAGACCCAGTACTTC. The full variable domain, completed using reference TRBV9 and TRBJ2-5, is DSGVTQTPKHLITATGQRVTLRCSPRSGDLSVYWYQQSLDQGLQFLIQYYNGEERAKGNILERFSAQQFPDLHSELNLSSLELGDSALYFCASSPGNPPETQYFGPGTRLLVL.

The chain couples TRBV6-1 to TRBJ2-5; TRBD2 matches 8 bases. Per germline, CDR1 MNHNS and CDR2 SASEGT. The CDR3 spans 15 residues. J was trimmed by 1 base and V by 5 bases; bases with no gene match: 6. The CDR3 DNA is TGTGCCAGCAGTACCGGACTAGCAGCCCAAGAGACCCAGTACTTC. It specifies CASSTGLAAQETQYF.

The chain joins TRBV6-5 to TRBJ1-1; tentative D call: TRBD1 (5 bases). Germline V gives CDR1 MNHEY, CDR2 SVGAGI. The CDR3 loop spans 14 amino acids. V lost 6 bases and J 1 base, leaving 12 bases between the germline ends. In DNA, the CDR3 is TGTGCCAGCAGCCCCGGGGGAACGAACACTGAAGCTTTCTTT. This gives the protein CASSPGGTNTEAFF.

V and J are TRBV5-8 and TRBJ2-5; the D gene is possibly TRBD2 (5 bases). V dropped 0 bases and J dropped 4 bases, with 19 bases sitting between them. This CDR3 contains 17 residues. Germline V gene data show CDR1 as SGHTS and CDR2 as YDEGEE. CDR3 protein: CASSLARGANAPETQYF. In DNA form, the CDR3 reads TGTGCCAGCAGCTTGGCCCGGGGTGCAAATGCCCCAGAGACCCAGTACTTC.

This clone was detected once. The chain uses TRBV18 and TRBJ2-5; D is possibly TRBD1 (5 bases). This CDR3 contains 15 residues. Germline-derived CDR1 and CDR2 are KGHSH and LQKENI. Trimming removed 2 bases at V and 4 bases at J, with 14 bases between. In DNA form, the CDR3 reads TGTGCCAGCTCACCAAGGGGTGGGGTTGGAGAGACCCAGTACTTC. This gives the protein CASSPRGGVGETQYF.

The rearrangement links TRBV5-1 to TRBJ2-7; unclear D gene. Trimming removed 4 bases from V and 4 bases from J, with 15 bases in between. The CDR3 runs to 14 residues. The germline gives CDR1 SGHRS, CDR2 YFSETQ. The CDR3 here is CASSPQPTVYEQYF. CDR3 DNA sequence: TGCGCCAGCAGCCCTCAACCGACTGTATACGAGCAGTACTTC.

The chain carries TRBV29-1 and TRBJ2-1; D gene uncertain. CDR3 length: 12 residues. With 6 bases removed from V and 4 bases from J, the gap between germline ends came to 10 bases. The germline V gene encodes CDR1 SQVTM and CDR2 ANQGSEA. The CDR3 here is CSVMTEYNEQFF. The CDR3 coding sequence is TGCAGCGTGATGACGGAGTACAATGAGCAGTTCTTC.

This rearrangement joins TRBV29-1 to TRBJ1-1, with D possibly being TRBD1 (5 bases). V was clipped by 6 bases and J by 5 bases, with 16 bases between them. The CDR3 loop spans 13 amino acids. The germline CDR1 and CDR2 sequences are SQVTM and ANQGSEA. The DNA for the CDR3 is TGCAGCGTCTCGAAAGGGGCGAGAACTGAAGCTTTCTTT. Translating it yields CSVSKGARTEAFF.

The V call is TRBV20-1, the J call TRBJ2-1; 7 positions match TRBD2. Per germline, CDR1 DFQATT and CDR2 SNEGSKA (reference sequence). This CDR3 region has 11 residues. The junction had 3 bases not matched to a gene; V was cut back by 6 bases and J by 7 bases. The CDR3 loop is CSASGKNEQFF. Written as DNA, the CDR3 is TGCAGTGCAAGCGGGAAAAATGAGCAGTTCTTC.